The 4 T cell receptor beta chains below all came from one sample that was sequenced in a study of T cell responses to AZD1222 COVID-19 vaccine. Assay used: immunoSEQ multiplex PCR; TCRdb lists only in-frame clones, some missing. The sample contains 90,000 to 150,000 clones, roughly 90% of which appear only once. Specimen: peripheral blood, collected 28 days after the second AZD1222 dose. These receptors were obtained from an adult who received the AZD1222 COVID-19 vaccine.

The chain uses TRBV6-5 and TRBJ1-2, with 7 bases matching TRBD1. Germline-derived CDR1 and CDR2 are MNHEY and SVGAGI. The CDR3 extends over 16 amino acids. V was pared by 3 bases and J by 3 bases, with 10 bases of the junction left unmatched. Here the CDR3 reads CASSYLRDRDDYGYTF. The CDR3 DNA is TGTGCCAGCAGTTATCTTCGAGACAGGGACGACTATGGCTACACCTTC.

The chain recombines TRBV19 with TRBJ1-5; 12 nucleotides line up with TRBD1. Germline V lookup: CDR1 LNHDA, CDR2 SQIVND (reference sequence). V shed 7 bases, J shed 6 bases, and the junction held 7 bases outside the gene matches. The length of the CDR3 is 15 residues. CDR3 amino acids: CASTPGQGARQPQHF. In DNA, the CDR3 is TGTGCCAGTACCCCGGGACAGGGGGCTCGTCAGCCCCAGCATTTT.

Comment on this clone: A much larger clone differs from this one at a single base, so this may be a read error. V is TRBV11-2 and J is TRBJ2-7; 7 bases agree with TRBD1. Per the germline V gene, CDR1 is SGHAT and CDR2 is FQNNGV. V shed 5 bases, J shed 2 bases, and the junction held 3 bases outside the gene matches. The CDR3 loop spans 13 amino acids. Here the CDR3 reads CASSETGTYEQYF. The CDR3, as DNA: TGTGCCAGCAGCGAGACAGGGACCTACGAGCAGTACTTC. Looking up the rest from reference TRBV11-2 and TRBJ2-7 gives the full variable domain: EAGVAQSPRYKIIEKRQSVAFWCNPISGHATLYWYQQILGQGPKLLIQFQNNGVVDDSQLPKDRFSAERLKGVDSTLKIQPAKLEDSAVYLCASSETGTYEQYFGPGTRLTVT.

This clone was observed a single time. The J gene is TRBJ1-3, the V gene TRBV3-1 (or the pseudogene TRBV3-2), with D uncertain. CDR1 is LGHDT, CDR2 YNNKEL, per germline (reference sequence). V lost 6 bases and J 0 bases, leaving 3 bases between the germline ends. This CDR3 region has 12 residues. CDR3 nucleotide sequence: TGTGCCAGCAGGGCCTCTGGAAACACCATATATTTT. This codes for CASRASGNTIYF.